Presented here are 23 T cell receptor beta chains from one specimen sequenced in a study of vaccination effects on CD4 cells after COVID-19. This table comes from immunoSEQ multiplex PCR, and its TCRdb copy is limited to in-frame clones, with some not included. The sample shows 66,000 or so clones, roughly 81% of them seen only once. These receptors have no identified antigens. Upon completion of around ten days in culture, CD4+ T cells were isolated. Vaccination of participants consisted of two doses of either the BNT162b2 or mRNA-1273 vaccine. Here the sequenced sample was CD4+ T cells from PBMCs cultured without peptide, taken after COVID-19 vaccination. These receptor sequences come from a human donor who received a COVID-19 vaccine.

This clone was observed a few times. The rearrangement joins TRBV24-1 to TRBJ2-2; 10 positions agree with TRBD2. Trimming cost V 0 bases and J 6 bases; bases outside gene matches: 6. CDR3 length: 17 amino acids. From germline, CDR1 is KGHDR and CDR2 SFDVKD. CDR3 protein: CATSDLSSGGPPGELFF. The CDR3 nucleotides read TGTGCCACCAGTGATTTGTCTAGCGGGGGTCCCCCCGGGGAGCTGTTTTTT.

This clone showed up just once. The chain recombines TRBV23-1 with TRBJ2-4; 8 bases are shared with TRBD1. TRBV23-1 is an open reading frame whose function is uncertain. The CDR3 length is 17 residues. V was clipped by 4 bases and J by 10 bases; unmatched bases: 18. The DNA of the CDR3 is TGCGCCAGCAGTCTATATGAGTTGGACAGGGAAGTTCGGATTCAGTACTTC. Its translation is CASSLYELDREVRIQYF.

This chain connects TRBV4-1 to TRBJ2-7; 11 positions agree with TRBD2. Trimming took 1 base from V and 4 from J; bases not matched to a gene: 6. The length of the CDR3 is 16 residues. Germline V gene lookup returns CDR1 MGHRA and CDR2 YSYEKL. The CDR3 DNA follows: TGCGCCAGCAGCCAAGCCGGACTAGCGGGTGATTACGAGCAGTACGTC. Protein: CASSQAGLAGDYEQYV.

There are a few counts of this clone. The chain couples TRBV6-5 to TRBJ2-1; TRBD1 agrees at 7 bases. With V trimmed by 11 bases and J by 4 bases, 14 bases remained unmatched. This CDR3 has 15 residues. Germline V CDR1 and CDR2: MNHEY, SVGAGI. The CDR3 nucleotides read TGTGCCGCGCGACAGGGCCCTGGGGGTTACAATGAGCAGTTCTTC. Protein product: CAARQGPGGYNEQFF.

The J gene is TRBJ1-5, the V gene TRBV28; D is perhaps TRBD1 (6 bases). This CDR3 has 14 amino acids. V was pared by 5 bases and J by 7 bases, with 15 bases between. The germline gives CDR1 MDHEN, CDR2 SYDVKM. The CDR3 coding sequence is TGTGCCAGCAGTCTAAGACAGGTCGTGCAGCCCCAGCATTTT. This gives the protein CASSLRQVVQPQHF. Complete variable domain (other parts from reference TRBV28 and TRBJ1-5): DVKVTQSSRYLVKRTGEKVFLECVQDMDHENMFWYRQDPGLGLRLIYFSYDVKMKEKGDIPEGYSVSREKKERFSLILESASTNQTSMYLCASSLRQVVQPQHFGDGTRLSIL.

The DNA for the CDR3 is TGTGCCAGCAGTGTTCGCTCCTACAATGAGCAGTTCTTC. It is translated as CASSVRSYNEQFF. This chain links TRBV12-3 or TRBV12-4 with TRBJ2-1; D is ambiguous. V dropped 5 bases and J dropped 0 bases, with 5 bases sitting between them. There are 13 residues in the CDR3.

This sequence joins TRBV19 and TRBJ1-5; no definite D call. CDR1 and CDR2 (germline): LNHDA, SQIVND (reference sequence). The V end was cut by 1 base, the J end by 6 bases, with 4 bases between. The CDR3 sequence is 12 residues long. CDR3 region: CASSIVGQPQHF. The CDR3 region has the DNA TGTGCCAGTAGTATAGTTGGTCAGCCCCAGCATTTT.

The chain has TRBV2 and TRBJ2-3, with 7 bases lining up with TRBD1. Per germline, CDR1 SNHLY and CDR2 FYNNEI. The CDR3 is made up of 15 amino acids. J gave up 0 bases and V 6 bases, and 6 bases lay outside the gene matches. CDR3 coding DNA: TGTGCCAGCAGAACGGGACAGCCTAGCACAGATACGCAGTATTTT. It specifies CASRTGQPSTDTQYF.

V is TRBV12-3 or TRBV12-4 and J is TRBJ1-3, with D maybe TRBD1 (5 bases). V dropped 6 bases and J dropped 4 bases, with 10 bases sitting between them. The CDR3 length is 13 residues. The CDR3 spells CASSRDAGNTIYF. CDR3 coding DNA: TGTGCCAGCAGCAGGGACGCCGGAAACACCATATATTTT.

This clone was observed a handful of times. The chain recombines TRBV6-6 with TRBJ1-2; D gene uncertain. The CDR3 is made up of 12 amino acids. V was clipped by 6 bases and J by 0 bases, with 5 bases between them. Germline CDR1 is MNHNY and CDR2 is SVGAGI (reference sequence). The CDR3 region is CASSIANYGYTF. The CDR3 DNA is TGTGCCAGCAGCATAGCTAACTATGGCTACACCTTC.

The genes are TRBV7-2 and TRBJ2-5; 10 bases line up with TRBD2. Looked up from germline, CDR1 is SGHTA and CDR2 is FQGNSA. V lost 2 bases and J lost 3; bases outside the gene matches: 0. The CDR3 contains 14 residues. In DNA form, the CDR3 reads TGTGCCAGCAGCTTAACTAGCGGGGAAGAGACCCAGTACTTC. This gives the protein CASSLTSGEETQYF.

The chain is built from TRBV9 and TRBJ1-3; 12 bases map to TRBD1. Per the germline V gene, CDR1 is SGDLS and CDR2 is YYNGEE. This CDR3 has 17 amino acids. The junction had 5 bases not matched to a gene; V was cut back by 4 bases and J by 0 bases. CDR3 protein: CASSMGQGANSGNTIYF. The CDR3 DNA sequence: TGTGCCAGCAGCATGGGACAGGGGGCCAACTCTGGAAACACCATATATTTT.

In this sample, this clone turned up a few times. This chain joins TRBV6-5 and TRBJ2-2, with D possibly being TRBD2 (5 bases). From germline, CDR1 is MNHEY and CDR2 SVGAGI. Trimming removed 7 bases from V and 5 bases from J, with 17 bases in between. This CDR3 contains 15 residues. Here the CDR3 reads CASNPRGAGTGELFF. CDR3 coding DNA: TGTGCCAGCAACCCACGGGGTGCCGGGACCGGGGAGCTGTTTTTT.

V usage is TRBV12-3 or TRBV12-4 and J usage is TRBJ1-5; a weak D match, TRBD1 (5 bases). The CDR3 loop spans 13 amino acids. Trimming left V 6 bases short and J 4 bases short, with 10 bases between. CDR3 sequence (DNA): TGTGCCAGCAGCAGACGGGGGAATCAGCCCCAGCATTTT. Amino acids: CASSRRGNQPQHF.

This clone counts as large. CDR3 region: CASSRGQSDSPLHF. The CDR3 DNA reads TGCGCCAGCAGCCGGGGACAGTCAGATTCACCCCTCCACTTT. The V call is TRBV5-1, the J call TRBJ1-6; TRBD1 agrees at 7 bases. This CDR3 has 14 residues. Trimming at V came to 4 bases and at J to 8 bases, leaving 6 bases not matched to a gene. Germline CDR1 is SGHRS and CDR2 is YFSETQ. The variable domain in full, with the rest retrieved from reference TRBV5-1 and TRBJ1-6, is KAGVTQTPRYLIKTRGQQVTLSCSPISGHRSVSWYQQTPGQGLQFLFEYFSETQRNKGNFPGRFSGRQFSNSRSEMNVSTLELGDSALYLCASSRGQSDSPLHFGNGTRLTVT.

This clone has only a few counts. The gene calls are TRBV23-1 and TRBJ1-1, with TRBD1 as a possible D gene (5 bases). TRBV23-1 is an open reading frame whose function is uncertain. The ends were cut back, 0 bases at V and 3 bases at J, with 8 bases in the middle. The CDR3 length is 14 residues. This chain's CDR3 is CASSQSARDTEAFF. CDR3 sequence (DNA): TGCGCCAGCAGTCAATCCGCCAGGGACACTGAAGCTTTCTTT.

The V call is TRBV3-1 (or the pseudogene TRBV3-2), the J call TRBJ2-1; a possible D gene is TRBD2 (6 bases). V was pared by 7 bases and J by 9 bases, with 22 bases between. The germline CDR1 and CDR2 sequences are LGHDT and YNNKEL (reference sequence). This CDR3 comprises 15 residues. CDR3 bases: TGTGCCAGCACTAGTAGACTAGAGGGCGCGTCTGAGCAGTTCTTC. It is translated as CASTSRLEGASEQFF.

The chain employs TRBV4-1 and TRBJ2-5; TRBD2 might be the D (6 bases). Germline CDR1 MGHRA, CDR2 YSYEKL. The CDR3 runs 13 residues. Deletions cut 0 bases from V and 5 bases from J, with 7 bases between. CDR3 in amino acids: CASSQDGGETQYF. The CDR3, as DNA: TGCGCCAGCAGCCAAGATGGGGGGGAGACCCAGTACTTC.

This rearrangement joins TRBV7-3 to TRBJ2-1; the D gene is possibly TRBD2 (6 bases). Germline loops: CDR1 SGHTA, CDR2 FQGTGA. V was trimmed by 1 base and J by 2 bases, leaving 12 bases between them. The CDR3 length is 16 residues. The chain's CDR3 is CASSLRGGDAYNEQFF. In DNA, the CDR3 is TGTGCCAGCAGCTTAAGAGGAGGGGACGCCTACAATGAGCAGTTCTTC.

The CDR3 DNA follows: TGTGCCAGCAGTGAAGAAGAGGGGGGGCAGGAGACCCAGTACTTC. Protein product: CASSEEEGGQETQYF. The V and J genes are TRBV2 and TRBJ2-5; D is perhaps TRBD2 (7 bases). Between the trimmed V and J ends, which lost 1 base and 5 bases, there was a span of 14 bases. Germline V gene sequence: CDR1 SNHLY, CDR2 FYNNEI. The CDR3 length is 15 residues.

The chain links TRBV28 to TRBJ2-6, with D unresolved. The germline V gene encodes CDR1 MDHEN and CDR2 SYDVKM. Trimming pared 5 bases from V and 0 bases from J, leaving 5 bases between. The CDR3 spans 14 residues. CDR3: CASSPGSGANVLTF. The CDR3 DNA reads as TGTGCCAGCAGTCCGGGCTCTGGGGCCAACGTCCTGACTTTC. Together with reference TRBV28 and TRBJ2-6, the CDR3 gives the full variable domain: DVKVTQSSRYLVKRTGEKVFLECVQDMDHENMFWYRQDPGLGLRLIYFSYDVKMKEKGDIPEGYSVSREKKERFSLILESASTNQTSMYLCASSPGSGANVLTFGAGSRLTVL.

The V gene is TRBV14, the J gene TRBJ1-2, with D perhaps TRBD1 (5 bases). Germline loops: CDR1 SGHDN, CDR2 FVKESK. The V end lost 4 bases, the J end lost 3 bases, and 18 bases lay between the germline ends. The CDR3 runs 16 residues. CDR3 nucleotide sequence: TGTGCCAGCAGCCGGAACGTAGCCGACAGATACTATGGCTACACCTTC. It codes for CASSRNVADRYYGYTF.

The chain has TRBV3-1 (or the pseudogene TRBV3-2) and TRBJ2-7, with D perhaps matching TRBD2 (5 bases). The length of the CDR3 is 12 residues. In germline, CDR1 is LGHDT, CDR2 YNNKEL (reference sequence). Trimming took off 1 base at V and 6 bases at J, with 7 bases between the two ends. The CDR3 protein is CASSQAGSEQYV. CDR3 nucleotide sequence: TGTGCCAGCAGCCAAGCGGGGTCCGAGCAGTACGTC.